These T cell receptor beta chains were read from a single sample in a study of OX40 agonist ivuxolimab in advanced cancers. Clones were read by immunoSEQ multiplex PCR, and TCRdb kept only the in-frame ones, dropping some. The sample has tens of thousands of clones, 70% to 90% seen once. The sample here was CD4+ or CD8+ T cells sorted from blood, taken in a trial of the OX40 agonist ivuxolimab. These receptors were collected from an adult with an advanced solid tumor such as melanoma, head and neck, liver or kidney cancer. The CDR3 runs from the conserved cysteine through the conserved F or W. D genes are given only for firm matches. Clone size is given for some rows only: seen once, a few or many times, or a class if the clone is expanded.

clone_size j_call d_call v_call cdr3_nt cdr3_aa
. TRBJ2-7 . TRBV11-2 TGTGCCAGCAGCTTAGAAGGGGTTACCGAGCAGTACTTC CASSLEGVTEQYF
. TRBJ1-6 . TRBV25-1 TGTGCCACTCGGGGGGGAGGGCCCAATTCACCCCTCCACTTT CATRGGGPNSPLHF
. TRBJ2-2 . TRBV10-1 TGCGCCAGCAGTGAGTCGAGCAGCATCACCGGGGAGCTGTTTTTT CASSESSSITGELFF
few TRBJ1-6 . TRBV6-4 TGTGCCAGCAGTCTCTCACCGAATTCACCCCTCCACTTT CASSLSPNSPLHF
. TRBJ2-7 . TRBV6-6 TGTGCCAGCAGTTACGCCTATACCTACGAGCAGTACTTC CASSYAYTYEQYF
. TRBJ2-1 TRBD2 TRBV7-3 TGTGCCAGCAGCTTAACACTAGCGAGAGGTCTAGGGTACAATGAGCAGTTCTTC CASSLTLARGLGYNEQFF
. TRBJ2-3 TRBD1 TRBV18 TGTGCCAGCTCACAAGCCGGGACAGAGACAGATACGCAGTATTTT CASSQAGTETDTQYF
. TRBJ1-2 . TRBV19 TGTGCCAGTAGGGACTTGGGTGGCTACACCTTC CASRDLGGYTF
. TRBJ2-7 . TRBV10-3 TGTGCCTCGGACGACCCCCGACAGGCGGCAGGCTACGAGCAGTACTTC CASDDPRQAAGYEQYF
once TRBJ1-2 . TRBV19 TGTGCCAGTAGTGGGCAGACACTTGGGGACTATGGCTACACCTTC CASSGQTLGDYGYTF
. TRBJ1-3 . TRBV4-3 TGCGCCAGCAGCCAAGAACGGGGGTCCGGAAACACCATATATTTT CASSQERGSGNTIYF
. TRBJ1-3 TRBD1 TRBV18 TGTGCCAGCTCACCGCCGGGACAGGGGGCAAACACCATATATTTT CASSPPGQGANTIYF
. TRBJ1-1 . TRBV7-2 TGTGCCAGCAGCTTAGTAGGCGCTAAGAACACTGAAGCTTTCTTT CASSLVGAKNTEAFF
once TRBJ2-3 . TRBV4-3 TGCGCCAGCAGCCAAGAAATCGCTGTCCGGGAAGATACGCAGTATTTT CASSQEIAVREDTQYF
. TRBJ2-2 . TRBV6-6 TGTGCCAGCAGAGCCCCCAGGGGGGCCCCCACCGGGGAGCTGTTTTTT CASRAPRGAPTGELFF
. TRBJ2-4 . TRBV5-1 TGCGCCAGCAGCTTGGACGGGGTAGCCAAAAACATTCAGTACTTC CASSLDGVAKNIQYF
. TRBJ1-2 . TRBV2 TGTGCCAGCAGTGAGCGTTCCGGGGGCTACACCTTC CASSERSGGYTF
. TRBJ2-1 TRBD1 TRBV5-1 TGCGCCAGCAGCTTGGGGACAGGGGTAAGGTCCTACAATGAGCAGTTCTTC CASSLGTGVRSYNEQFF
once TRBJ2-7 . TRBV5-5 TGTGCCAGCAGCTTGCCCGGCCAGTCGGAGCAGTACTTC CASSLPGQSEQYF
. TRBJ1-1 TRBD1 TRBV27 TGTGCCAGCAGTTCCAGGACAGGGAGGAGGACTGAAGCTTTCTTT CASSSRTGRRTEAFF
. TRBJ2-2 TRBD1 TRBV7-2 TGTGCCAGCAGCTCTCTCACAGGGGGGAACGGGGAGCTGTTTTTT CASSSLTGGNGELFF
. TRBJ1-2 TRBD1 TRBV4-3 TGCGCCAGCAGCCAAGGACAGGGGATCTCTGGCTACACCTTC CASSQGQGISGYTF
. TRBJ1-2 . TRBV10-3 TGTGCCATCAGCCTAAAAACGGATTCGCCAGATGGCTACACCTTC CAISLKTDSPDGYTF
. TRBJ1-5 . TRBV2 TGTGCCAGCAGTGAAGATTTATCGCAGCCCCAGCATTTT CASSEDLSQPQHF
. TRBJ1-4 TRBD1 TRBV5-4 TGTGCCAGCAGCCTGACAGGGGCTAATGAAAAACTGTTTTTT CASSLTGANEKLFF
. TRBJ1-1 TRBD1 TRBV14 TGTGCCAGCAGCCAGAGGACAGGGCGAAACACTGAAGCTTTCTTT CASSQRTGRNTEAFF
once TRBJ1-2 . TRBV5-4 TGTGCCAGCAGCATTGGACAGACTTACTATGGCTACACCTTC CASSIGQTYYGYTF
. TRBJ1-2 TRBD1 TRBV6-5 TGTGCCAGCAGTAGAGGGGGCCATGGCTACACCTTC CASSRGGHGYTF
. TRBJ2-3 TRBD1 TRBV7-7 TGTGCCAGCTCGGACAGGGGCACAGATACGCAGTATTTT CASSDRGTDTQYF
. TRBJ2-5 TRBD2 TRBV11-2 TGTGCCAGCAGCATCCAGACTAGCGGGGGGGAAGAGACCCAGTACTTC CASSIQTSGGEETQYF
few TRBJ2-1 . TRBV7-2 TGTGCCAGCAGCTTAAGCGTCTACAATGAGCAGTTCTTC CASSLSVYNEQFF
. TRBJ2-5 . TRBV6-1 TGTGCCAGCAGTGGGACGGATCAAGAGACCCAGTACTTC CASSGTDQETQYF
once TRBJ2-1 TRBD2 TRBV5-1 TGCGCCAGCAGTAGCGGGGGGGCCTCCTACAATGAGCAGTTCTTC CASSSGGASYNEQFF
. TRBJ2-5 . TRBV29-1 TGCAGCGTTGTGAACCCAGCGGGTCTCCAGTACTTC CSVVNPAGLQYF
. TRBJ1-2 . TRBV11-2 TGTGCCAGCAGTCCCGACCGAGGGGGTGGGGGTGGCTACACCTTC CASSPDRGGGGGYTF
. TRBJ1-1 . TRBV19 TGTGCCAGTACTTCCCCCGGGACCAACGACGCTGAAGCTTTCTTT CASTSPGTNDAEAFF
once TRBJ2-2 . TRBV2 TGTGCCAGCTGCCGAGGGGCTACCGGGGAGCTGTTTTTT CASCRGATGELFF
. TRBJ2-5 . TRBV5-5 TGTGCCAGCAGCTTGGCCGCTAGCCAAGAGACCCAGTACTTC CASSLAASQETQYF
once TRBJ2-7 . TRBV10-3 TGTGCCATCGATAAGGAGGGGTCAGGCGAGCAGTACTTC CAIDKEGSGEQYF